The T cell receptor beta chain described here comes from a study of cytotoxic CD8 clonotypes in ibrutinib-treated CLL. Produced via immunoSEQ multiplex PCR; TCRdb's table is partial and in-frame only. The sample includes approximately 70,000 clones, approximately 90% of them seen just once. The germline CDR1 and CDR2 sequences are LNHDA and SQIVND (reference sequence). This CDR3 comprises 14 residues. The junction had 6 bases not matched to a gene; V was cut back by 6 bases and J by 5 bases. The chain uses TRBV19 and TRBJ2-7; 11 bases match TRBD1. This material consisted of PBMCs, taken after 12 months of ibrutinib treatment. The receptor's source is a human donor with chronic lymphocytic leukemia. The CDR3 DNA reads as TGTGCCAGTAGCCCCCGGACAGGGGGCGACGAGCAGTACTTC. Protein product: CASSPRTGGDEQYF.